This entry lists 21 T cell receptor beta chains sequenced from one sample in a study of glioma-infiltrating T cells after dendritic cell vaccination. TCRdb's table, derived via immunoSEQ multiplex PCR, lists solely in-frame clones and lacks some. The sample holds 93,000 or so clones, roughly 76% seen once. Sequencing was performed on blood, taken before dendritic cell vaccination. Every receptor here comes from a human donor with glioblastoma.

V gene TRBV14 combines with J gene TRBJ2-5; D call uncertain. The V end lost 2 bases, the J end lost 1 base, and 14 bases lay between the germline ends. Looked up from germline, CDR1 is SGHDN and CDR2 is FVKESK. CDR3 length: 16 residues. CDR3 bases: TGTGCCAGCAGCCAACCTTTGGCAACCGTCCAAGAGACCCAGTACTTC. This codes for CASSQPLATVQETQYF. Variable domain in full (rest from reference TRBV14 and TRBJ2-5): EAGVTQFPSHSVIEKGQTVTLRCDPISGHDNLYWYRRVMGKEIKFLLHFVKESKQDESGMPNNRFLAERTGGTYSTLKVQPAELEDSGVYFCASSQPLATVQETQYFGPGTRLLVL.

The chain is built from TRBV11-1 and TRBJ1-6, with D perhaps matching TRBD1 (6 bases). Germline CDR1 reads SGHAT; CDR2 reads FQDESV (reference sequence). CDR3 size: 18 residues. Trimming stripped 5 bases from V and 7 bases from J, with 24 bases between. The CDR3 DNA sequence: TGTGCCAGCAGCCGCACTTGGGTCAGGGGACCCTCAAATTCACCCCTCCACTTT. Residues: CASSRTWVRGPSNSPLHF. Variable domain in full (rest from reference TRBV11-1 and TRBJ1-6): EAEVAQSPRYKITEKSQAVAFWCDPISGHATLYWYRQILGQGPELLVQFQDESVVDDSQLPKDRFSAERLKGVDSTLKIQPAELGDSAMYLCASSRTWVRGPSNSPLHFGNGTRLTVT.

CDR3 region: CAIMAGSGGPRNGEQYF. As DNA, the CDR3 is TGTGCCATCATGGCGGGCAGCGGGGGGCCTCGGAATGGCGAGCAGTACTTC. V and J are TRBV10-3 and TRBJ2-7, with TRBD2 identical over 9 bases. V shed 7 bases and J 6 bases; nucleotides not matched to a gene: 19. The CDR3 has 17 amino acids. Germline assignment: CDR1 ENHRY and CDR2 SYGVKD.

This chain uses TRBV6-6 with TRBJ2-5; D is unclear. The V end lost 5 bases, the J end lost 7 bases, and 8 bases lay between the germline ends. From germline, CDR1 is MNHNY and CDR2 SVGAGI (reference sequence). The CDR3 loop spans 11 amino acids. The CDR3 nucleotides are TGTGCCAGCAGTCCCGGGTGGACCCAGTACTTC. Its protein product is CASSPGWTQYF.

This clone occurred once. The genes are TRBV4-1 and TRBJ1-1, with TRBD1 as a possible D gene (5 bases). The CDR3 is 15 residues long. V was cut by 4 bases and J by 6 bases, with 18 bases left in between. Germline CDR1 and CDR2: MGHRA and YSYEKL. The CDR3 region is CASSREPSRVAEAFF. As DNA, the CDR3 is TGCGCCAGCAGCCGCGAGCCGAGCAGGGTAGCTGAAGCTTTCTTT.

CDR3 residues: CASTRTGQGLSSGANVLTF. CDR3 coding DNA: TGTGCCAGCACCAGAACCGGACAGGGCCTCTCCTCTGGGGCCAACGTCCTGACTTTC. This rearrangement joins TRBV5-4 to TRBJ2-6, with 8 bases identical to TRBD1. The trim removed 6 bases at V and 0 bases at J, leaving 14 bases unmatched. The CDR3 extends over 19 amino acids. Per the germline V gene, CDR1 is SGHNT and CDR2 is YYREEE (reference sequence).

J is TRBJ1-1 and V is TRBV7-9; D is undetermined. Germline CDR1 and CDR2: SEHNR and FQNEAQ (reference sequence). Between the trimmed V and J ends, which lost 2 bases and 3 bases, there was a span of 7 bases. The CDR3 is made up of 13 amino acids. The CDR3 sequence: CASSLLSDTEAFF. Written as DNA, the CDR3 is TGTGCCAGCAGCTTATTATCGGACACTGAAGCTTTCTTT.

This clone was detected only a few times. The V and J genes are TRBV7-9 and TRBJ2-2; TRBD2 matches at 9 bases. V trimming: 5 bases; J trimming: 7 bases; junction bases outside the gene matches: 8. Germline loops: CDR1 SEHNR, CDR2 FQNEAQ (reference sequence). The CDR3 contains 15 residues. CDR3 in amino acids: CASSGEAGGGGELFF. In DNA form, the CDR3 reads TGTGCCAGCAGCGGAGAAGCGGGGGGCGGCGGGGAGCTGTTTTTT.

This chain's CDR3 is CASSESGGEATEAFF. CDR3 sequence (DNA): TGCGCCAGCAGTGAGTCTGGGGGCGAGGCCACTGAAGCTTTCTTT. V gene TRBV10-2 combines with J gene TRBJ1-1, with a weak D call TRBD1 (6 bases). Germline V gene sequence: CDR1 WSHSY, CDR2 SAAADI. Trimming removed 0 bases from V and 4 bases from J, with 12 bases in between. This CDR3 comprises 15 residues.

The genes are TRBV5-4 and TRBJ2-3; a weak D match, TRBD1 (6 bases). This CDR3 has 16 amino acids. CDR1 is SGHNT and CDR2 is YYREEE in the germline V gene (reference sequence). V shed 1 base and J shed 3 bases, with 15 bases lying between them. The CDR3 bases are TGTGCCAGCAGCTTGCAAGGGGGACGTATTACAGATACGCAGTATTTT. It specifies CASSLQGGRITDTQYF. The full variable domain, in which reference TRBV5-4 and TRBJ2-3 provide the parts outside the CDR3, is ETGVTQSPTHLIKTRGQQVTLRCSSQSGHNTVSWYQQALGQGPQFIFQYYREEENGRGNFPPRFSGLQFPNYSSELNVNALELDDSALYLCASSLQGGRITDTQYFGPGTRLTVL.

V usage is TRBV5-1 and J usage is TRBJ1-6; TRBD1 matches 11 bases. V shed 4 bases and J 10 bases; nucleotides not matched to a gene: 10. The germline V gene has CDR1 SGHRS and CDR2 YFSETQ. This CDR3 region has 16 residues. DNA for the CDR3: TGCGCCAGCAGCCCAACGGACAGGGGGCTAAGGTCACCCCTCCACTTT. Encoded protein: CASSPTDRGLRSPLHF.

The chain employs TRBV4-1 and TRBJ2-5, with 9 bases fitting TRBD1. From germline, CDR1 is MGHRA and CDR2 YSYEKL. The CDR3 is made up of 14 amino acids. Trimming removed 4 bases from V and 5 bases from J; junction bases left unmatched: 5. The CDR3 spells CASSLRDRAETQYF. CDR3 in DNA: TGCGCCAGCAGCCTACGGGACAGGGCGGAGACCCAGTACTTC.

J is TRBJ1-1 and V is TRBV10-3; TRBD1 agrees at 7 bases. CDR3 size: 14 residues. From germline, CDR1 is ENHRY and CDR2 SYGVKD. V shed 5 bases, J shed 10 bases, and the junction held 13 bases outside the gene matches. CDR3 residues: CAISSLGTAWGAFF. CDR3 nucleotides: TGTGCCATCAGTTCCCTCGGGACAGCCTGGGGAGCTTTCTTT.

CDR3 in DNA: TGTGCCTGGAGTCTAACAGGGAACGTTTCACCCCTCCACTTT. Protein product: CAWSLTGNVSPLHF. The chain is built from TRBV30 and TRBJ1-6; TRBD1 might be the D (6 bases). The germline V and J ends were trimmed by 2 bases and 9 bases, with 14 bases remaining between them. The germline gives CDR1 GTSNPN, CDR2 SVGIG (reference sequence). There are 14 residues in the CDR3.

This rearrangement joins TRBV7-9 to TRBJ1-3; unclear D gene. With 5 bases removed from V and 3 bases from J, the gap between germline ends came to 14 bases. The CDR3 is 15 residues long. Germline V gene lookup returns CDR1 SEHNR and CDR2 FQNEAQ (reference sequence). The CDR3 DNA is TGTGCCAGCAGCCCCCGGGTTGGAGATGGAAACACCATATATTTT. It specifies CASSPRVGDGNTIYF.

This rearrangement joins TRBV12-1 to TRBJ1-1. TRBV12-1 constitutes a pseudogene. This CDR3 contains 13 residues. The DNA for the CDR3 is TGTGCCAGCAGCTTTGTCGTGAACACTGAAGCTTTCTTT. Translated: CASSFVVNTEAFF.

The chain's CDR3 is CASSPPMGDEKLFF. The DNA of the CDR3 is TGTGCCAGCTCACCACCTATGGGCGATGAAAAACTGTTTTTT. J is TRBJ1-4 and V is TRBV18; unclear D gene. CDR1 and CDR2 (germline): KGHSH, LQKENI. CDR3 size: 14 residues. V shed 0 bases and J shed 6 bases, with 8 bases lying between them.

This rearrangement joins TRBV10-3 to TRBJ2-7; 8 nucleotides align to TRBD1. The V and J ends lost 4 bases and 2 bases, in that order; junction bases with no gene match: 7. The CDR3 runs 15 residues. Germline V CDR1 and CDR2: ENHRY, SYGVKD. The CDR3 spells CAISVPGTGAYEQYF. CDR3 DNA: TGTGCCATCAGTGTGCCCGGGACAGGAGCCTACGAGCAGTACTTC.

The V and J genes are TRBV11-3 and TRBJ1-4; 9 bases are shared with TRBD1. The ends lost 3 bases at V and 8 bases at J; junction bases unmatched: 4. Germline-derived CDR1 and CDR2 are SGHNT and YENEEA. The CDR3 has 14 residues. The CDR3 bases are TGTGCCAGCAGCTTTTGGACAGGGGAAGAAAAACTGTTTTTT. It yields the protein CASSFWTGEEKLFF.

This clone has just one count. The chain couples TRBV7-6 to TRBJ1-4; TRBD1 matches 7 bases. The CDR3 totals 16 residues. Germline CDR1 and CDR2: SGHVS and FNYEAQ. The V gene end was trimmed by 5 bases and the J gene end by 6 bases; junction bases not matched to a gene: 12. The CDR3 reads CASSPTSLGTDEKLFF. The CDR3 DNA reads TGTGCCAGCAGCCCCACATCTCTCGGGACAGATGAAAAACTGTTTTTT.

The chain uses TRBV27 and TRBJ1-1; a possible D gene is TRBD1 (5 bases). Germline CDR1 is MNHEY and CDR2 is SMNVEV (reference sequence). This CDR3 is built from 14 residues. With 5 bases removed from V and 0 bases from J, the gap between germline ends came to 10 bases. The CDR3: CASSIGTLNTEAFF. CDR3 bases: TGTGCCAGCAGTATCGGGACTCTGAACACTGAAGCTTTCTTT.